This TCR beta chain was recorded in a study of graft-versus-host responses after intestinal transplantation. Overall study context: Among the recipients, transplants were multivisceral, liver-intestinal, or isolated intestinal. Recipients were all induced with anti-thymocyte globulin, then given tacrolimus and steroids for 2 to 4 years.

Study conclusions and caveats: Analysis identified GvH clones in recipient marrow, with some appearing first in ileum or blood. Early post-transplant HvG declines were associated with peak circulating GvH clone levels.

A remark on this clone: Its antigen is unknown.

The assay was immunoSEQ multiplex PCR, and TCRdb's table has in-frame clones only and misses some. The sample shows roughly 97,000 clones, about 90% of them seen only once. J was trimmed by 1 base and V by 6 bases; bases with no gene match: 8. The CDR3 runs to 15 residues. Germline CDR1 and CDR2: SGHRS and YFSETQ. The V gene is TRBV5-1, the J gene TRBJ2-5; 8 bases agree with TRBD1. This TCR derives from a human donor who received an intestinal transplant. Specimen: unstimulated CD4+ T cells sorted from spleen or lymph node cells, collected before intestinal transplant. The CDR3 reads CASTQTGDLQETQYF. Here the CDR3 DNA reads TGCGCCAGCACTCAGACAGGGGACCTCCAAGAGACCCAGTACTTC.